This TCR beta chain was sequenced in a study of T cell responses to AZD1222 COVID-19 vaccine. From germline, CDR1 is MGHRA and CDR2 YSYEKL. With V trimmed by 2 bases and J by 4 bases, 6 bases remained unmatched. This CDR3 has 16 amino acids. The protocol was immunoSEQ multiplex PCR, while the TCRdb copy is restricted to in-frame clones and leaves out a portion. Of about 100,000 clones detected, roughly nine tenths appear once; the ten largest clones hold 16%. With respect to this clone: The antigen is undetermined.

Study conclusions and caveats: Only a handful of individuals given AZD1222 were seropositive at baseline.

This TCR derives from an adult in good health. The sequencing used peripheral blood, collected on day 0 of AZD1222 vaccination. This rearrangement joins TRBV4-1 to TRBJ2-2; 8 bases line up with TRBD2. For the CDR3, the DNA is TGCGCCAGCAGCCAAAGGAGCGGGAGTGTCACCGGGGAGCTGTTTTTT. Residues: CASSQRSGSVTGELFF.